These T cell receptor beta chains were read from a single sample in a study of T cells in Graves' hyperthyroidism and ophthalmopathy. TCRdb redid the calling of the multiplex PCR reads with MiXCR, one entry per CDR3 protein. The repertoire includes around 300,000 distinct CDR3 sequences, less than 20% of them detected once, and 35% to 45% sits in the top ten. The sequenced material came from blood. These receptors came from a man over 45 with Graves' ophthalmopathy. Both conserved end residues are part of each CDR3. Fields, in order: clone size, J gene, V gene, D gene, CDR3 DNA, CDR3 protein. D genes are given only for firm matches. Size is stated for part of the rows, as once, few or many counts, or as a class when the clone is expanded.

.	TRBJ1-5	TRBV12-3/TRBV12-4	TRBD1	TGTGCCATCAGGGAGGGGGCTGGGCCCCAGCATTTT	CAIREGAGPQHF
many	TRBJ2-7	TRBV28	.	TGTGCCAGCAGTTCAACGGCCAAGCTCAACGAGCAGTACTTC	CASSSTAKLNEQYF
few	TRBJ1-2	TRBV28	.	TGTGCCAGCAGTTTTTCAGGGGCAGACTATGGCTACACCTTC	CASSFSGADYGYTF
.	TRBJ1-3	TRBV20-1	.	TGCAGTGTTACTCAGGGGACTGGAAACACCATATATTTT	CSVTQGTGNTIYF
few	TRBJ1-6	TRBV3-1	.	TGTGCCAGCAGCCAAGTCCAAGGGACTTATAATTCACCCCTCCACTTT	CASSQVQGTYNSPLHF
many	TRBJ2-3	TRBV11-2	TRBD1	TGTGCCAGCAGCTCAAGGACAGGGATCACAGATACGCAGTATTTT	CASSSRTGITDTQYF
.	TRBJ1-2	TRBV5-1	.	TGCGCCAGCAGCCCCCAAACAGGGATCGGCTACACCTTC	CASSPQTGIGYTF
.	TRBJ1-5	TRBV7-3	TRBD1	TGTGCCAGCAGCCTCGGGACAGGGGATGGGAGCAATCAGCCCCAGCATTTT	CASSLGTGDGSNQPQHF
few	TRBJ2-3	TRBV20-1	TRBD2	TGCAGCCTTTCGCTAGCGGGAGGGGCAGATACGCAGTATTTT	CSLSLAGGADTQYF
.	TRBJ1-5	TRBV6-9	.	TGTGCCAGCAGTTATGAGAGGGGCAATCAGCCCCAGCATTTT	CASSYERGNQPQHF
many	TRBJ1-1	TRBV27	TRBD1	TGTGCCAGCAGCCAATCTGGACAGGGGGCGTGGGGTACTGAAGCTTTCTTT	CASSQSGQGAWGTEAFF
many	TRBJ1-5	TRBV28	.	TGTGCCAGCAGGAAGGCAGGGGCGCCGACGGTTCAGCCCCAGCATTTT	CASRKAGAPTVQPQHF
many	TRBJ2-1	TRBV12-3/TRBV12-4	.	TGTGCCAGCAGTTTCCAAGCCTCTAGGACGCGCTCCTACAATGAGCAGTTCTTC	CASSFQASRTRSYNEQFF
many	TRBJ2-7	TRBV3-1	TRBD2	TGTGCCAGCAGCCAAGATGAACGGGAGGGTTGGGAGCAGTACTTC	CASSQDEREGWEQYF
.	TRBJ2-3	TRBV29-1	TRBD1	TGCAGCGTTGTAGGACAGGGTGGTACAGATACGCAGTATTTT	CSVVGQGGTDTQYF
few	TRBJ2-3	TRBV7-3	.	TGTGCCAGCAGCTATGGACCTCCGAGCACAGATACGCAGTATTTT	CASSYGPPSTDTQYF
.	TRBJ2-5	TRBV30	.	TGTGCCTGGAATCTTGGAGAAGAGACCCAGTACTTC	CAWNLGEETQYF
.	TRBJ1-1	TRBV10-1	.	TGCGCCAGCACTCCTTCTTTGGACACTGAAGCTTTCTTT	CASTPSLDTEAFF
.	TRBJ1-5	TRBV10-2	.	TGCGCCAGCAGTGAAGGGGGGATTAGCAATCAGCCCCAGCATTTT	CASSEGGISNQPQHF
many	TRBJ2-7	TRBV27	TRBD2	TGTGCCAGCAGTTTAGGGGAACCGGGACTAGCGGGAGGCGAGCAGTACTTC	CASSLGEPGLAGGEQYF
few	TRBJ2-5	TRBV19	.	TGTGCCAGTAGTATCAGTGGGTTAGGGGGTTTGGAGACCCAGTACTTC	CASSISGLGGLETQYF
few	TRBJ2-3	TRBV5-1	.	TGCGCCAGCAGCTTGGGGGGGGCAGGAGTGCAGGATACGCAGTATTTT	CASSLGGAGVQDTQYF
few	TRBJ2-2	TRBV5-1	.	TGCGCCAGCAGCTTGGCCCCAGAGCGCACCGGGGAGCTGTTTTTT	CASSLAPERTGELFF
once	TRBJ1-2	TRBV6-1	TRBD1	TGTGCCAGCAGTACGGACAGGGCGGATGGCTACACCTTC	CASSTDRADGYTF
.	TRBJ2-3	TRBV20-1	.	TGCAGTGCCCCGTCACGGGATACGCAGTATTTT	CSAPSRDTQYF
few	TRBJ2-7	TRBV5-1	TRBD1	TGCGCCAGCTTCCCGGGGACAGGCTACTCCTACGAGCAGTACTTC	CASFPGTGYSYEQYF
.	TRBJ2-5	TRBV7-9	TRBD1	TGTGCCAGCAGCTTACAAGCAGGGGGAAATCAAGAGACCCAGTACTTC	CASSLQAGGNQETQYF
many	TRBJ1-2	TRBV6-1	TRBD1	TGTGCCAGCAGAACCTTCCGGGACAGTGGCTACACCTTC	CASRTFRDSGYTF
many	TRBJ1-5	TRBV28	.	TGTGCCAGCAGTACGGGGGTGGGCAATCAGCCCCAGCATTTT	CASSTGVGNQPQHF
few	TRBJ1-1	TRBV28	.	TGTGCCAGCTCGGACGCAGACACTGAAGCTTTCTTT	CASSDADTEAFF
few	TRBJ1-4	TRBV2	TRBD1	TGTGCCAGCAGTGAATTCAGCCCGGGACAGGGTTTTGAAAAACTGTTTTTT	CASSEFSPGQGFEKLFF
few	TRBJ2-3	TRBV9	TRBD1	TGTGCCAGCAGCGTAGAAGCAGGGGGAACAGATACGCAGTATTTT	CASSVEAGGTDTQYF
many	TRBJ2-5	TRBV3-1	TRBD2	TGTGCCAGCAGCCAAGTTGGCGGACTAGCGGGAGCGGGAGAGACCCAGTACTTC	CASSQVGGLAGAGETQYF
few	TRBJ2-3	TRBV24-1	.	TGTGCCACCACACAGAGATCAGCAGATACGCAGTATTTT	CATTQRSADTQYF
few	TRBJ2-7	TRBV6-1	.	TGTGCCAGCAGTGAAATAAGGACAGCTGAGCAGTACTTC	CASSEIRTAEQYF
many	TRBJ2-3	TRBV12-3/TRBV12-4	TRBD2	TGTGCCAGCAGTTTTCGAGTAGCGGGCCTACTAGCAGATACGCAGTATTTT	CASSFRVAGLLADTQYF
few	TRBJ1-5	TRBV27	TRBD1	TGTGCCAGCAGTTTCGTAGGACAGGGAGGCAATCAGCCCCAGCATTTT	CASSFVGQGGNQPQHF
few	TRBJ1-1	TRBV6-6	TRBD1	TGTGCCAGCAGTTACTCGGACAGGAAGTCTGTTGCTTTCTTT	CASSYSDRKSVAFF
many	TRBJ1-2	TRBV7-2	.	TGTGCCAGCAGCCCAGATGCCCCTGGCTACACCTTC	CASSPDAPGYTF
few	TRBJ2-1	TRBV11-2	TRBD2	TGTGCCAGCAGCCTGTCGGGTGCGGGAGGGCGGAGCTCCTACAATGAGCAGTTCTTC	CASSLSGAGGRSSYNEQFF
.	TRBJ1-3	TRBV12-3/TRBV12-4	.	TGTGCCAGCAGTTTAACGACAGGCGCTGGAAACACCATATATTTT	CASSLTTGAGNTIYF
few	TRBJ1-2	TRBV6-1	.	TGTGCCAGCAGTCCCCCCGGACCGAGCGTCTATGGCTACACCTTC	CASSPPGPSVYGYTF
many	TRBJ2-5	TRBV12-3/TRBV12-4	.	TGTGCCAGCAGTTCACAGGGCTGGGGGACCCAGTACTTC	CASSSQGWGTQYF
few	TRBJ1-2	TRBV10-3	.	TGTGCCATCAGTGACCCATTGACAGGACGCCTCTATGGCTACACCTTC	CAISDPLTGRLYGYTF
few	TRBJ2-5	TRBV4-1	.	TGCGCCAGCAGCCGAGTACCACAGGGATTTGCAGAGACCCAGTACTTC	CASSRVPQGFAETQYF
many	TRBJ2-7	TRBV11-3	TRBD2	TGTGCCAGCAGCTTAGAGAGGACTAGCGGGAGGCCCAGGATTGTCTCCTACGAGCAGTACTTC	CASSLERTSGRPRIVSYEQYF